These T cell receptor beta chains were read from a single sample in a study of memory CD4+ T cells and cytomegalovirus serostatus. TCRdb's table, derived via immunoSEQ multiplex PCR, lists solely in-frame clones and lacks some. The sample contains around 63,000 clones, roughly three quarters of which appear only once. Sequenced material: memory CD4+ T cells from blood. These receptors all stem from an adult in good health and CMV-seropositive. The CDR3 runs from the conserved cysteine through the conserved F or W. Fields, in order: clone size, D gene, J gene, V gene, CDR3 DNA, CDR3 protein. A D gene is named only where the DNA matches it firmly. Part of the rows lack a size; the others show once, few, many or a class for expanded clones.

.	.	TRBJ1-4	TRBV30	TGTGCCTGGAGTTTAGGACCTAATGAAAAACTGTTTTTT	CAWSLGPNEKLFF
.	.	TRBJ2-7	TRBV2	TGTGCCAGCAGTGAACGGGGACCGACGGGTAGCACCTACGAGCAGTACTTC	CASSERGPTGSTYEQYF
.	TRBD2	TRBJ2-1	TRBV4-2	TGTGCCAGCAGCCAAGAAGTCTCTAGCGGGAGCTCCTACAATGAGCAGTTCTTC	CASSQEVSSGSSYNEQFF
.	.	TRBJ1-2	TRBV7-9	TGTGCCAGCAGCTCTACAGGACTCACTAACTATGGCTACACCTTC	CASSSTGLTNYGYTF
.	.	TRBJ1-1	TRBV6-6	TGTGCCAGCAGTTTGGACGATGGGGCTGAAGCTTTCTTT	CASSLDDGAEAFF
.	.	TRBJ2-2	TRBV2	TGTGCCAGCGGGCAGGGAAACACCGGGGAGCTGTTTTTT	CASGQGNTGELFF
once	.	TRBJ2-7	TRBV6-4	TGTGCCAGCAGTGACCAGCCACAGGAATCCTACGAGCAGTACTTC	CASSDQPQESYEQYF
once	.	TRBJ1-1	TRBV28	TGTGCCAGCAGTTCCTCAGGGTGGGCGGGCACTGAAGCTTTCTTT	CASSSSGWAGTEAFF
few	.	TRBJ2-3	TRBV11-2	TGTGCCAGCAGCTTATATGATAGCACAGATACGCAGTATTTT	CASSLYDSTDTQYF
.	.	TRBJ1-4	TRBV7-8	TGTGCCGGGGGCCCTTCTCATGCAACTAATGAAAAACTGTTTTTT	CAGGPSHATNEKLFF
.	TRBD2	TRBJ2-7	TRBV11-1	TGTGCCAGCAGCGGGAGACTAGCGGGAGACGAGCAGTACTTC	CASSGRLAGDEQYF
.	.	TRBJ2-3	TRBV18	TGTGCCAGCTCAACCACAGATACGCAGTATTTT	CASSTTDTQYF
.	.	TRBJ2-3	TRBV5-1	TGCGCCAGCAGCCCTCGGTTATTAAAGGAGCCAGATACGCAGTATTTT	CASSPRLLKEPDTQYF
once	.	TRBJ2-7	TRBV27	TGTGCCAGCAGTTTATCGGGAGGCAGGAGCTACGAGCAGTACTTC	CASSLSGGRSYEQYF
.	TRBD2	TRBJ2-1	TRBV15	TGTGCCACCAGTAACCTTAGCGGGGGTGGGAATGAGCAGTTCTTC	CATSNLSGGGNEQFF
.	TRBD1	TRBJ1-1	TRBV29-1	TGCAGCGTTCTCGACAGGGGAGGCACTGAAGCTTTCTTT	CSVLDRGGTEAFF
.	.	TRBJ1-6	TRBV30	TGTGCCTGGAGGCTTGGAAGAGATTCACCCCTCCACTTT	CAWRLGRDSPLHF
once	.	TRBJ2-4	TRBV18	TGTGCCAGCTCACCCAGTAGGGAGAACATTCAGTACTTC	CASSPSRENIQYF
few	.	TRBJ1-4	TRBV2	TGTGCCAGCAGTGCCTACGGGACCCGAAATGAAAAACTGTTTTTT	CASSAYGTRNEKLFF
medium-sized	.	TRBJ1-4	TRBV5-6	TGTGCCAGCAGCTTGAAGGGAGGGGCTAATGAAAAACTGTTTTTT	CASSLKGGANEKLFF
.	.	TRBJ2-3	TRBV19	TGTGCCAGTAGTTTGGGCCCATTCGGAGATACGCAGTATTTT	CASSLGPFGDTQYF
.	.	TRBJ2-6	TRBV7-9	TGTGCCAGCAGCGACGGACAGTTAAGCTCTGGGGCCAACGTCCTGACTTTC	CASSDGQLSSGANVLTF
once	.	TRBJ2-7	TRBV9	TGTGCCAGCAGCGCGGGATCGCCCGGGGTCCCGGCCTACGAGCAGTACTTC	CASSAGSPGVPAYEQYF
few	TRBD1	TRBJ2-3	TRBV2	TGTGCCAGCAGCTATCTCCCGACAGGGGGCCGGGCAGATACGCAGTATTTT	CASSYLPTGGRADTQYF
.	TRBD1	TRBJ2-5	TRBV5-4	TGTGCCAGCAGTCGCGGCGTGGCGGGACAGGGGGAAGAGACCCAGTACTTC	CASSRGVAGQGEETQYF
.	TRBD1	TRBJ1-4	TRBV6-1	TGTGCCAGCAGGGAGGGGGCATCAACTAATGAAAAACTGTTTTTT	CASREGASTNEKLFF
.	TRBD1	TRBJ1-2	TRBV5-1	TGCGCCAGCAGCTTGCTGACAGGGGACTATGGCTACACCTTC	CASSLLTGDYGYTF
.	TRBD2	TRBJ2-5	TRBV5-4	TGTGCCAGCAGCAACAGCGGGGGCGGAGAGACCCAGTACTTC	CASSNSGGGETQYF
.	.	TRBJ2-7	TRBV1	TGCACCAGCAGCCATCTACCGGGACACAACTACGAGCAGTACTTC	CTSSHLPGHNYEQYF
few	.	TRBJ1-4	TRBV28	TGTGCCAGCAGGCAGACAATTGCTAATGAAAAACTGTTTTTT	CASRQTIANEKLFF
.	.	TRBJ1-2	TRBV5-6	TGTGCCAGCAGCTTGTGGGGGAGATTACACTATGGCTACACCTTC	CASSLWGRLHYGYTF
.	.	TRBJ1-3	TRBV7-2	TGTGCCAGCAGCCTTTCCGGGTATTCCTCTGGAAACACCATATATTTT	CASSLSGYSSGNTIYF
.	TRBD2	TRBJ2-1	TRBV7-2	TGTGCCAGCAGCAGGACTAGCGGGACGAAGTACAATGAGCAGTTCTTC	CASSRTSGTKYNEQFF
.	.	TRBJ2-7	TRBV7-7	TGTGCCAGCAGCCCGACCGGGACGTCCACGGGCGAGCAGTACTTC	CASSPTGTSTGEQYF
few	.	TRBJ2-2	TRBV6-1	TGTGCCAGCAGTGAAAAGGGTTTCAGGACCGGGGAGCTGTTTTTT	CASSEKGFRTGELFF
.	.	TRBJ2-7	TRBV2	TGTGCCAGCAGTGAAATGGGGGCGTTACACTTC	CASSEMGALHF
.	.	TRBJ1-1	TRBV29-1	TGCAGCGTTGATCGTAGGGCAGGGTGGCGGCGTGGCACTGAAGCTTTCTTT	CSVDRRAGWRRGTEAFF
.	.	TRBJ1-4	TRBV6-6	TGTGCCAGCAACGTGGACGGGAATGAAAAACTGTTTTTT	CASNVDGNEKLFF
.	.	TRBJ1-2	TRBV6-5	TGTGCCAGCAGCTCCGAAGGGGGCTACACCTTC	CASSSEGGYTF
.	TRBD1	TRBJ1-2	TRBV29-1	TGCAGCGTTGAACCCAGGGGGGATGGCTACACCTTC	CSVEPRGDGYTF
.	.	TRBJ1-1	TRBV5-1	TGCGCCAGCAGCTTGGAGGGTCACGGAGGGACTGAAGCTTTCTTT	CASSLEGHGGTEAFF
.	.	TRBJ1-2	TRBV5-1	TGCGCCAGCAGCTTGGAGGGAGGGGCGGCCTCGGGTGGCTACACCTTC	CASSLEGGAASGGYTF
.	.	TRBJ2-5	TRBV10-3	TGTGCCATCAGTGAAACCAGGGGTCAAGAGACCCAGTACTTC	CAISETRGQETQYF
.	TRBD1	TRBJ1-5	TRBV2	TGTGCCAATGGACAGGGCGGAGGTCAGCCCCAGCATTTT	CANGQGGGQPQHF
.	TRBD2	TRBJ2-1	TRBV7-2	TGTGCCAGCAGCTTAGTAGCGGGAGGAATCTACAATGAGCAGTTCTTC	CASSLVAGGIYNEQFF
.	TRBD1	TRBJ2-7	TRBV5-1	TGCGCCAGCAGGCCCCTACAGACAGGGTTTAGCTCCTACGAGCAGTACTTC	CASRPLQTGFSSYEQYF
many	.	TRBJ1-1	TRBV30	TGTGCCTGGAGTAGGGGTATAACTGAAGCTTTCTTT	CAWSRGITEAFF
.	.	TRBJ1-2	TRBV28	TGTGCCATCTCTTGGGGAAACTATGGCTACACCTTC	CAISWGNYGYTF
.	.	TRBJ1-2	TRBV30	TGTGCCTGGAGCCGCGGACGTATGGTCTATGGCTACACCTTC	CAWSRGRMVYGYTF
.	.	TRBJ1-5	TRBV19	TGTGCCAGTAGGCCAAATGATGGACAGCCCCAGCATTTT	CASRPNDGQPQHF
.	.	TRBJ1-3	TRBV7-6	TGTGCCAGCAGCGTGGACAGTGGAAACACCATATATTTT	CASSVDSGNTIYF